This TCR beta chain emerged from a study of blood T cell repertoires in COVID-19. Study-wide background: Samples of COVID-19 (acute and convalescent) were obtained from the United States, Italy and Spain. Nucleic acid was either cDNA or gDNA, and it came from T cells, B-cell-depleted T cells, or PBMCs.

In the original workflow: Scientists estimated how many nucleated cells there were by amplifying reference gene primers. Only in-frame clones appear in the TCRdb table, and some are missing; sequencing was by immunoSEQ multiplex PCR. V, J and clone size reflect that table, while D and trimming were determined from the DNA. Among roughly 65,000 clones listed, roughly 80% were seen once. Germline CDR1 and CDR2: SGHNT and YYREEE (reference sequence). CDR3 length equals 14 residues. Between the trimmed V and J ends, which lost 5 bases and 4 bases, there was a span of 15 bases. This clonotype was sampled from a man aged 60 to 75 with acute or convalescent COVID-19. The V and J genes are TRBV5-4 and TRBJ1-1, with D tentatively TRBD1 (5 bases). Input material: peripheral blood. The CDR3 bases are TGTGCCAGCAGACCCGACAGACGGAGCACTGAAGCTTTCTTT. Translated: CASRPDRRSTEAFF.